Following are 14 T cell receptor beta chains from one sample sequenced in a study of PD-L1 blockade in urothelial cancer. Time point in this sample: pretreatment peripheral blood. The repertoire was sequenced with immunoSEQ multiplex PCR; TCRdb's copy has only in-frame clones and lacks some. This table holds about 130,000 clones, approximately 88% found once. The sequencing used PBMCs, collected around atezolizumab (anti-PD-L1) treatment. Every receptor here comes from a man between 45 and 60 years old with urothelial cancer.

V is TRBV28 and J is TRBJ2-7, with D maybe TRBD2 (6 bases). CDR3 length: 14 residues. V was trimmed by 6 bases and J by 0 bases, leaving 12 bases between them. Germline assignment: CDR1 MDHEN and CDR2 SYDVKM. The DNA of the CDR3 is TGTGCCAGCAGCTGGGACGGGAGCTCCTACGAGCAGTACTTC. It specifies CASSWDGSSYEQYF.

The V call is TRBV6-1, the J call TRBJ1-5; D call uncertain. V lost 2 bases, J lost 2 bases, and 7 bases lay in between. This CDR3 has 14 residues. The germline gives CDR1 MNHNS, CDR2 SASEGT. CDR3 DNA sequence: TGTGCCAGCAGTGAAATGGCGGGCAATCAGCCCCAGCATTTT. Translation gives CASSEMAGNQPQHF.

The CDR3 here is CASSMEGSSYNEQFF. CDR3 bases: TGTGCCAGTAGTATGGAGGGGAGCTCCTACAATGAGCAGTTCTTC. V usage is TRBV19 and J usage is TRBJ2-1; weak D call: TRBD2 (6 bases). The CDR3 has 15 residues. Trimming pared 3 bases from V and 0 bases from J, leaving 9 bases between. Germline CDR1 and CDR2: LNHDA and SQIVND (reference sequence). The whole variable domain, filled in from reference TRBV19 and TRBJ2-1, reads DGGITQSPKYLFRKEGQNVTLSCEQNLNHDAMYWYRQDPGQGLRLIYYSQIVNDFQKGDIAEGYSVSREKKESFPLTVTSAQKNPTAFYLCASSMEGSSYNEQFFGPGTRLTVL.

CDR3 nucleotides: TGTGCCAGCAGCTTACTAGCGGGAGTGGACAATGAGCAGTTCTTC. Protein product: CASSLLAGVDNEQFF. The genes are TRBV5-5 and TRBJ2-1; 11 positions match TRBD2. CDR1 SGHKS and CDR2 YYEKEE come from the germline V gene (reference sequence). The CDR3 has 15 residues. The V segment lost 2 bases and the J segment 5 bases; nucleotides outside the gene matches: 3. Full variable domain (remainder filled in from reference TRBV5-5 and TRBJ2-1): DAGVTQSPTHLIKTRGQQVTLRCSPISGHKSVSWYQQVLGQGPQFIFQYYEKEERGRGNFPDRFSARQFPNYSSELNVNALLLGDSALYLCASSLLAGVDNEQFFGPGTRLTVL.

This chain uses TRBV5-1 with TRBJ1-1; D ambiguous. Trimming took off 6 bases at V and 0 bases at J, with 9 bases between the two ends. CDR3 length: 13 residues. CDR1 SGHRS and CDR2 YFSETQ come from the germline V gene. Here the CDR3 reads CASTPDLNTEAFF. CDR3 DNA: TGCGCCAGCACTCCAGACTTGAACACTGAAGCTTTCTTT.

The chain couples TRBV7-9 to TRBJ2-6, with D perhaps matching TRBD2 (5 bases). Trimming took off 3 bases at V and 2 bases at J, with 14 bases between the two ends. This CDR3 is 17 amino acids long. Germline CDR1 and CDR2: SEHNR and FQNEAQ (reference sequence). CDR3 sequence reads: CASSFVVVGAGANVLTF. The DNA for the CDR3 is TGTGCCAGCAGCTTCGTGGTGGTGGGAGCTGGGGCCAACGTCCTGACTTTC.

The J gene is TRBJ2-1, the V gene TRBV11-3; 12 nucleotides align to TRBD2. CDR1 is SGHNT, CDR2 YENEEA, per germline. The CDR3 spans 15 residues. With V trimmed by 6 bases and J by 4 bases, 4 bases remained unmatched. The CDR3 DNA is TGTGCCAGCAGGCAAACTAGCGGGAGGTACAATGAGCAGTTCTTC. As protein: CASRQTSGRYNEQFF.

V gene TRBV7-8 combines with J gene TRBJ1-1; D is perhaps TRBD1 (6 bases). V was trimmed by 7 bases and J by 1 base, leaving 19 bases between them. Germline assignment: CDR1 SGHVS and CDR2 FQNEAQ. The CDR3 sequence is 16 residues long. CDR3 nucleotide sequence: TGTGCCAGCACTAAAGCTGCCGGGACAACGAACACTGAAGCTTTCTTT. This sequence encodes CASTKAAGTTNTEAFF.

The table lists this clone with a count of one. The gene calls are TRBV6-5 and TRBJ2-2; TRBD2 might be the D (6 bases). Trimming cost V 9 bases and J 3 bases, with 17 bases left between them. This CDR3 comprises 15 residues. The germline CDR1 and CDR2 sequences are MNHEY and SVGAGI. CDR3 sequence: CASKLRGGDTGELFF. Here the CDR3 DNA reads TGTGCCAGTAAACTTCGGGGAGGCGACACCGGGGAGCTGTTTTTT.

The CDR3 is CASSYGRAPNEQFF. CDR3 DNA: TGTGCCAGCAGCTACGGGAGGGCTCCCAATGAGCAGTTCTTC. The chain has TRBV7-3 and TRBJ2-1; 8 bases map to TRBD2. This CDR3 comprises 14 residues. Germline V gives CDR1 SGHTA, CDR2 FQGTGA. The J segment lost 6 bases and the V segment lost 4 bases, leaving 5 bases of the junction unmatched. The variable domain in full, completed from reference TRBV7-3 and TRBJ2-1, reads GAGVSQTPSNKVTEKGKYVELRCDPISGHTALYWYRQSLGQGPEFLIYFQGTGAADDSGLPNDRFFAVRPEGSVSTLKIQRTERGDSAVYLCASSYGRAPNEQFFGPGTRLTVL.

This chain uses TRBV11-2 with TRBJ1-5, with unresolved D. Germline V gives CDR1 SGHAT, CDR2 FQNNGV. The V end lost 1 base, the J end lost 3 bases, and 16 bases lay between the germline ends. The CDR3 spans 17 residues. CDR3 loop: CASSLGEDRRTNQPQHF. Here the CDR3 DNA reads TGTGCCAGCAGCTTAGGGGAGGATCGGCGAACCAATCAGCCCCAGCATTTT. The variable domain in full, completed from reference TRBV11-2 and TRBJ1-5, reads EAGVAQSPRYKIIEKRQSVAFWCNPISGHATLYWYQQILGQGPKLLIQFQNNGVVDDSQLPKDRFSAERLKGVDSTLKIQPAKLEDSAVYLCASSLGEDRRTNQPQHFGDGTRLSIL.

In this sample, this clone turned up once. The V call is TRBV9, the J call TRBJ2-2; 12 bases line up with TRBD2. Germline CDR1 SGDLS, CDR2 YYNGEE. Unmatched junction bases numbered 10, after V lost 0 bases and J lost 4 bases. The CDR3 consists of 19 residues. CDR3 region: CASSVGLGLAGRGTGELFF. CDR3 in DNA: TGTGCCAGCAGCGTAGGTCTGGGACTAGCGGGTCGCGGCACCGGGGAGCTGTTTTTT.

Regarding this clone: Other DNA sequences in the same sample also yield this CDR3. The V gene is TRBV6-1, the J gene TRBJ2-7; TRBD2 matches at 8 bases. Germline V gene data show CDR1 as MNHNS and CDR2 as SASEGT. The CDR3 spans 14 residues. V shed 4 bases, J shed 3 bases, and the junction held 5 bases outside the gene matches. The CDR3 bases are TGTGCCAGCAGTGTTGGGCTAGCGGGCTACGAGCAGTACTTC. Amino acids: CASSVGLAGYEQYF.

This chain links TRBV5-6 with TRBJ2-7, with D unclear. Germline V gives CDR1 SGHDT, CDR2 YYEEEE. Trimming removed 5 bases at V and 7 bases at J, with 10 bases between. The CDR3 sequence is 11 residues long. The chain's CDR3 is CASSRSLEQYF. The DNA for the CDR3 is TGTGCCAGCAGTCGGTCGTTGGAGCAGTACTTC.